The entry below gives a single TCR beta chain sequence along with its context. These data originate in a study of OX40 agonist ivuxolimab in advanced cancers. Patients were ineligible given autoimmune disease history or systemic immunosuppression. Clones were sequenced by immunoSEQ multiplex PCR, and TCRdb holds only the in-frame ones, with some missing. This sample has 40,000 to 65,000 clones, with roughly 80% found just once. Germline lookup yields CDR1 MNHNY and CDR2 SVGAGI (reference sequence). The CDR3 extends over 16 amino acids. J gave up 2 bases and V 5 bases, and 6 bases lay outside the gene matches.

This rearrangement joins TRBV6-6 to TRBJ2-6; 7 nucleotides align to TRBD2. The clonotype originates from an adult with an advanced solid tumor such as melanoma, head and neck, liver or kidney cancer. This material consisted of CD4+ or CD8+ T cells sorted from blood, taken in a trial of the OX40 agonist ivuxolimab. The DNA of the CDR3 is TGTGCCAGCAGTCATTCTAGCGGAGCTGGGGCCAACGTCCTGACTTTC. Its translation: CASSHSSGAGANVLTF.